These T cell receptor beta chains were read from a single sample in a study of blood T cell repertoires in COVID-19. Profiled with immunoSEQ multiplex PCR; TCRdb holds only in-frame clones, not every one. The sample carries approximately 300,000 clones, roughly nine tenths recorded once. Sequencing was carried out using PBMCs or T cells enriched from blood (not recorded which). Receptors originate from a young woman who had recovered from COVID-19. The CDR3 runs from the conserved cysteine through the conserved F or W. D genes are given only for firm matches. Clone size is stated in some rows and not others, as once, few, many or a class when expanded.

D	size	V	J	CDR3	DNA
TRBD1	NA	TRBV19	TRBJ2-7	CASSMGQGAVDFYEQYF	TGTGCCAGTAGTATGGGCCAGGGGGCCGTTGACTTCTACGAGCAGTACTTC
NA	NA	TRBV20-1	TRBJ2-3	CSGGPLRAQYF	TGCAGCGGTGGACCCCTCAGGGCGCAGTATTTT
NA	NA	TRBV19	TRBJ1-1	CASSYMNTEAFF	TGTGCCAGTAGCTATATGAACACTGAAGCTTTCTTT
NA	NA	TRBV7-6	TRBJ2-1	CASSSPKGSGSYNEQFF	TGTGCCAGCAGCTCCCCCAAAGGTAGCGGCTCCTACAATGAGCAGTTCTTC
NA	NA	TRBV27	TRBJ1-1	CASSLQGIGRNTEAFF	TGTGCCAGCAGTTTACAGGGGATCGGTAGGAACACTGAAGCTTTCTTT
NA	NA	TRBV6-5	TRBJ2-7	CASSLGLAGYEQYF	TGTGCCAGCAGTTTGGGACTCGCTGGCTACGAGCAGTACTTC
TRBD1	NA	TRBV28	TRBJ1-1	CASTGQGEGNTEAFF	TGTGCCAGCACGGGACAGGGGGAAGGGAACACTGAAGCTTTCTTT
NA	NA	TRBV14	TRBJ2-5	CATSDYVGETQYF	TGTGCCACCAGCGATTATGTCGGAGAGACCCAGTACTTC
NA	NA	TRBV3-1/TRBV3-2	TRBJ2-3	CASSLALSGTDTQYF	TGTGCCAGCAGCCTAGCGTTGAGCGGCACAGATACGCAGTATTTT
TRBD1	NA	TRBV28	TRBJ1-3	CASSSGTGWAGNTIYF	TGTGCCAGCAGTTCTGGGACAGGGTGGGCTGGAAACACCATATATTTT
NA	NA	TRBV5-1	TRBJ2-2	CASSLDGAPNTGELFF	TGCGCCAGCAGCTTGGATGGAGCACCTAACACCGGGGAGCTGTTTTTT
NA	NA	TRBV2	TRBJ1-3	CASWEWGESSGNTIYF	TGTGCCAGCTGGGAGTGGGGGGAAAGCTCTGGAAACACCATATATTTT
TRBD1	NA	TRBV9	TRBJ2-1	CASRRGLGLYNEQFF	TGTGCCAGCAGAAGGGGGCTAGGTCTTTACAATGAGCAGTTCTTC
TRBD2	NA	TRBV19	TRBJ2-2	CASSARLAGDVTGELFF	TGTGCCAGTAGTGCCCGACTAGCGGGAGATGTCACCGGGGAGCTGTTTTTT
NA	NA	TRBV10-3	TRBJ1-5	CAISEDINQPQHF	TGTGCCATCAGTGAGGACATTAATCAGCCCCAGCATTTT
TRBD1	NA	TRBV18	TRBJ2-7	CASSPLPGGAYEQYF	TGTGCCAGCTCACCGCTCCCAGGGGGTGCCTACGAGCAGTACTTC
TRBD1	NA	TRBV19	TRBJ1-2	CASQSRDRARTNYGYTF	TGTGCCAGTCAAAGTAGGGACAGGGCTAGAACTAACTATGGCTACACCTTC
TRBD1	NA	TRBV4-2	TRBJ1-5	CASSQVNAGGNQPQHF	TGTGCCAGCAGCCAAGTCAACGCAGGGGGAAATCAGCCCCAGCATTTT
NA	NA	TRBV2	TRBJ1-2	CASRDTYNYGYTF	TGTGCCAGCAGAGACACATATAACTATGGCTACACCTTC
NA	NA	TRBV7-2	TRBJ2-1	CASSLDSPDYNEQFF	TGTGCCAGCAGCTTAGATTCGCCAGACTACAATGAGCAGTTCTTC
TRBD2	once	TRBV6-5	TRBJ2-1	CASRLAGGYEQFF	TGTGCCAGCAGACTAGCGGGAGGCTATGAGCAGTTCTTC
NA	NA	TRBV3-1/TRBV3-2	TRBJ2-7	CASSHLGYSARAPYYEQYF	TGTGCCAGCAGCCACCTCGGGTATAGCGCTCGTGCACCCTACTACGAGCAGTACTTC
TRBD2	NA	TRBV4-3	TRBJ2-1	CASSQVSSGRFVVNEQFF	TGCGCCAGCAGCCAAGTGTCTAGCGGGAGGTTTGTGGTCAATGAGCAGTTCTTC
NA	NA	TRBV18	TRBJ2-5	CASSPLLQETQYF	TGTGCCAGCTCACCACTTTTGCAGGAGACCCAGTACTTC
NA	NA	TRBV19	TRBJ2-7	CASSRQIDRYEQYF	TGTGCCAGTAGTAGACAAATCGACAGGTACGAGCAGTACTTC
NA	NA	TRBV6-2/TRBV6-3	TRBJ1-1	CASSYRLWLTPNEAFF	TGTGCCAGCAGTTATCGATTGTGGCTCACACCAAATGAAGCTTTCTTT
NA	NA	TRBV9	TRBJ1-4	CASSATGTSGEKLFF	TGTGCCAGCAGCGCGACCGGGACTAGCGGGGAAAAACTGTTTTTT
NA	few	TRBV6-4	TRBJ1-5	CASSRDSNQPQHF	TGTGCCAGCAGCCGGGATAGCAATCAGCCCCAGCATTTT
TRBD2	NA	TRBV10-3	TRBJ2-2	CAIKYLADTGELFF	TGTGCCATCAAATATCTAGCGGACACCGGGGAGCTGTTTTTT
TRBD2	NA	TRBV28	TRBJ2-1	CASSPETSDYNEQFF	TGTGCCAGCAGCCCCGAGACTAGCGATTACAATGAGCAGTTCTTC
NA	NA	TRBV28	TRBJ2-3	CASSGATGHTDTQYF	TGTGCCAGCAGTGGGGCTACAGGACACACAGATACGCAGTATTTT
TRBD1	NA	TRBV7-8	TRBJ1-1	CATKGQGAGAFF	TGTGCCACCAAGGGCCAGGGGGCGGGGGCTTTCTTT
NA	NA	TRBV6-4	TRBJ2-3	CASSDPNTDTQYF	TGTGCCAGCAGTGACCCTAACACAGATACGCAGTATTTT
NA	NA	TRBV5-1	TRBJ2-5	CASSFEGTQYF	TGCGCCAGCAGCTTCGAGGGGACCCAGTACTTC
NA	NA	TRBV18	TRBJ1-1	CASSPLDSPNTEAFF	TGTGCCAGCTCACCCCTCGACAGCCCGAACACTGAAGCTTTCTTT
TRBD1	NA	TRBV29-1	TRBJ2-1	CSVVKGATVAGNEQFF	TGCAGCGTTGTGAAGGGGGCCACCGTAGCAGGTAATGAGCAGTTCTTC
NA	once	TRBV18	TRBJ1-1	CASSPLEGHSEAFF	TGTGCCAGCTCACCCCTAGAGGGACACAGTGAAGCTTTCTTT
TRBD2	NA	TRBV9	TRBJ2-1	CASSQASGFGEQFF	TGTGCCAGCAGCCAGGCTAGCGGGTTTGGTGAGCAGTTCTTC
NA	once	TRBV7-9	TRBJ2-1	CASSFFPGPGRNEQFF	TGTGCCAGCAGCTTCTTTCCGGGCCCAGGGCGCAATGAGCAGTTCTTC
NA	NA	TRBV2	TRBJ2-1	CASSGRGLASYNEQFF	TGTGCCAGCAGTGGGCGGGGGCTTGCCTCGTACAATGAGCAGTTCTTC
NA	NA	TRBV19	TRBJ1-2	CASSTGQSTNYGYTF	TGTGCCAGTTCGACAGGACAATCTACTAACTATGGCTACACCTTC
TRBD1	NA	TRBV19	TRBJ2-7	CASSTRQGPYEQYF	TGTGCCAGTAGTACCCGACAGGGTCCGTACGAGCAGTACTTC
NA	few	TRBV7-9	TRBJ1-5	CASSGEGGNQPQHF	TGTGCCAGCAGCGGGGAGGGGGGCAATCAGCCCCAGCATTTT
NA	NA	TRBV6-5	TRBJ1-1	CASRRIQGTEAFF	TGTGCCAGCAGGAGAATACAGGGCACTGAAGCTTTCTTT
NA	NA	TRBV28	TRBJ1-5	CASSSADNQPQHF	TGTGCCAGCAGTTCGGCGGACAATCAGCCCCAGCATTTT